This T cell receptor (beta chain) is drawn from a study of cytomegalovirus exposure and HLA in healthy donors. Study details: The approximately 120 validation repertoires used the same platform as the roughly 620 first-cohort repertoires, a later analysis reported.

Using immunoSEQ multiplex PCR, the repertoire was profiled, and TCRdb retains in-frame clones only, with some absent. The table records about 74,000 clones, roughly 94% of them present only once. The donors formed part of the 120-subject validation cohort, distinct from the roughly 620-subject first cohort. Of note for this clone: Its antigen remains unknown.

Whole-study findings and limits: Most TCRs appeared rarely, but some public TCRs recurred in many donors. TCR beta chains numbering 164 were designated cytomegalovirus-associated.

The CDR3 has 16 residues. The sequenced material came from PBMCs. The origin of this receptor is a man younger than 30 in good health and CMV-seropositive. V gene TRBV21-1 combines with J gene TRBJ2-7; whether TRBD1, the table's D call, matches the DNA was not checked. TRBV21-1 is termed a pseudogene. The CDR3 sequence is CASSTKAPDRVYEQYF. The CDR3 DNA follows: TGTGCCAGCAGCACCAAGGCCCCGGACAGGGTCTACGAGCAGTACTTC.